This T cell receptor beta chain was sequenced for a study of control samples from healthy donors and cancer patients. Profiling relied on immunoSEQ multiplex PCR, and the TCRdb table lists in-frame clones only, not all of them. The sample holds 99,000 or so clones, about four fifths seen once. This CDR3 comprises 19 residues. The V end lost 3 bases, the J end lost 0 bases, and 21 bases lay between the germline ends. The V gene's germline CDR1 is MNHEY and CDR2 SMNVEV (reference sequence). The TCR sequence derives from a man between 60 and 75 years old in good health. The specimen sequenced was blood. The J gene is TRBJ1-5, the V gene TRBV27, with a tentative D call TRBD1 (5 bases). CDR3 bases: TGTGCCAGCAGTTTTAAGGGTCCGGGACTCATCACTAGCAATCAGCCCCAGCATTTT. Translating gives CASSFKGPGLITSNQPQHF.